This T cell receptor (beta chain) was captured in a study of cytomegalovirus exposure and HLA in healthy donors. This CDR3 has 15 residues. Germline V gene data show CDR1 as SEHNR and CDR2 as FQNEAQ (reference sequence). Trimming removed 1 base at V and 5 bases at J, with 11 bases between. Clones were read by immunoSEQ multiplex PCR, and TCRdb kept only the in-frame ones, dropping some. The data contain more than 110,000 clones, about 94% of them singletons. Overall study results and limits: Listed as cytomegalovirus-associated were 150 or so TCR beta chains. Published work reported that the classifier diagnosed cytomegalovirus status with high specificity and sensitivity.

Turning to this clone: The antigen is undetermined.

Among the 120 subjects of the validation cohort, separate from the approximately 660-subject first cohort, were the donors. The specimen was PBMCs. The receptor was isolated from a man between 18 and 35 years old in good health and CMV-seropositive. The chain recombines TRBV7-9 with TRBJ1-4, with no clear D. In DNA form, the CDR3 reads TGTGCCAGCAGCTTAGGACTGGAGTCAAATGAAAAACTGTTTTTT. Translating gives CASSLGLESNEKLFF. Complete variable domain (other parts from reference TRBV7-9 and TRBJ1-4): DTGVSQNPRHKITKRGQNVTFRCDPISEHNRLYWYRQTLGQGPEFLTYFQNEAQLEKSRLLSDRFSAERPKGSFSTLEIQRTEQGDSAMYLCASSLGLESNEKLFFGSGTQLSVL.